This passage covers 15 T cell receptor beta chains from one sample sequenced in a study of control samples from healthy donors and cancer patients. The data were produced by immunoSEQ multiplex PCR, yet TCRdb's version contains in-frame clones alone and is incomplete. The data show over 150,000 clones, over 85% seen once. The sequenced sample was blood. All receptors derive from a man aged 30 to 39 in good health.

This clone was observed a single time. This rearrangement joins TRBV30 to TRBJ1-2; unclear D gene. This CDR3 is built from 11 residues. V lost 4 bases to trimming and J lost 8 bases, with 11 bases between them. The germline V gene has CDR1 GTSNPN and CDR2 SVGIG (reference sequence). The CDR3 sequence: CAWTYLDGYTF. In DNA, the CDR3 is TGTGCCTGGACATATCTTGACGGCTACACCTTC.

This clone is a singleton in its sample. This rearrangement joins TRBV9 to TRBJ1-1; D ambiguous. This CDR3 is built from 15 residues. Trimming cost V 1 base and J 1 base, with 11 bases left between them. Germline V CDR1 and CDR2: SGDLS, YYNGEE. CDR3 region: CASSVSGRGNTEAFF. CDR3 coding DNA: TGTGCCAGCAGCGTAAGCGGACGGGGGAACACTGAAGCTTTCTTT.

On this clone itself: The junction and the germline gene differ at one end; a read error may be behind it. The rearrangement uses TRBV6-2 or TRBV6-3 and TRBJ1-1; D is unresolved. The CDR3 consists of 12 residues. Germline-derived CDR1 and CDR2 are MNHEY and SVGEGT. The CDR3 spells CASSDSYTEAFF. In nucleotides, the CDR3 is TGTGCCAGCAGTGACTCTTACACTGAAGCTTTCTTT.

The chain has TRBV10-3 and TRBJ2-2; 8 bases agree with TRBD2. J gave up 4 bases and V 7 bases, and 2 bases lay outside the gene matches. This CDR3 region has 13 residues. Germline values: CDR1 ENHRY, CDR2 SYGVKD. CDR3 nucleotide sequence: TGTGCCATCACTGCGGGGGGCACCGGGGAGCTGTTTTTT. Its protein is CAITAGGTGELFF.

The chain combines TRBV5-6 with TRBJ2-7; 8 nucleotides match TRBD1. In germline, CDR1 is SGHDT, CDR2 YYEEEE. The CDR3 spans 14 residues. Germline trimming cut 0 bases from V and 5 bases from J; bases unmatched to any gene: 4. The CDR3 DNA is TGTGCCAGCAGCTTGGATCAGGGGGCCAACGAGCAGTACTTC. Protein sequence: CASSLDQGANEQYF.

The CDR3 coding sequence is TGCAGCGTTGTTGCCGCGATGTCTGGAGATACGCAGTATTTT. It codes for CSVVAAMSGDTQYF. The rearrangement links TRBV29-1 to TRBJ2-3; D is undetermined. Per germline, CDR1 SQVTM and CDR2 ANQGSEA. This CDR3 has 14 amino acids. V was cut by 4 bases and J by 5 bases, with 16 bases left in between.

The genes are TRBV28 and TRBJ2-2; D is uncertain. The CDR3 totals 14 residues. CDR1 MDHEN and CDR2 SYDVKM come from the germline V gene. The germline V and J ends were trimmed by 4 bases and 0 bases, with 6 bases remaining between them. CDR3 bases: TGTGCCAGCAGTTCTCCATCGAACACCGGGGAGCTGTTTTTT. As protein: CASSSPSNTGELFF.

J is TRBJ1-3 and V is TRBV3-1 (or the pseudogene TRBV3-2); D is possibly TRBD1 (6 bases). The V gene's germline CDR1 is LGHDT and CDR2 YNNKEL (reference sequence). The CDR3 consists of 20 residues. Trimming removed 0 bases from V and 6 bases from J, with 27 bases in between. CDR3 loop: CASSQDVWTAFSSALNTIYF. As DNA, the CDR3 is TGTGCCAGCAGCCAAGATGTTTGGACAGCATTTTCCAGCGCCTTAAACACCATATATTTT.

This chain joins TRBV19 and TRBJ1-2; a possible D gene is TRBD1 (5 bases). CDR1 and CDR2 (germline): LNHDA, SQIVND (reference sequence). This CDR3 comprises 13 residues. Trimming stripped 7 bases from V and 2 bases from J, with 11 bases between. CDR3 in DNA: TGTGCCAGTACTAAGGGGATCAACTATGGCTACACCTTC. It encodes CASTKGINYGYTF.

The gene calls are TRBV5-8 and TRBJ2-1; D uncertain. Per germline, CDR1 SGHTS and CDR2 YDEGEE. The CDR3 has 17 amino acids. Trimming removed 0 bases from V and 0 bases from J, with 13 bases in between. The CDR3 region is CASSLAGWGSSYNEQFF. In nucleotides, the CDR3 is TGTGCCAGCAGCTTGGCCGGATGGGGAAGCTCCTACAATGAGCAGTTCTTC. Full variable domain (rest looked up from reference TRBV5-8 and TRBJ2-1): EAGVTQSPTHLIKTRGQQATLRCSPISGHTSVYWYQQALGLGLQFLLWYDEGEERNRGNFPPRFSGRQFPNYSSELNVNALELEDSALYLCASSLAGWGSSYNEQFFGPGTRLTVL.

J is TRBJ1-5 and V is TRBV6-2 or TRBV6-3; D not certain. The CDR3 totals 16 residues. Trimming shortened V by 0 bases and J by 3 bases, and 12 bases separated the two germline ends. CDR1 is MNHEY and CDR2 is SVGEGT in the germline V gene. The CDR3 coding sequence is TGTGCCAGCAGTTACTCGAATGAGTATATCAATCAGCCCCAGCATTTT. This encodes CASSYSNEYINQPQHF.

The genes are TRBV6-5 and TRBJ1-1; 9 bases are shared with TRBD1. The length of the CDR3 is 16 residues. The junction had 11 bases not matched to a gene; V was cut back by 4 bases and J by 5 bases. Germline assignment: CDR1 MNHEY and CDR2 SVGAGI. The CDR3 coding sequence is TGTGCCAGCAGTTCCGCCGGGACAGGGTTTGGGACTGAAGCTTTCTTT. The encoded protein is CASSSAGTGFGTEAFF.

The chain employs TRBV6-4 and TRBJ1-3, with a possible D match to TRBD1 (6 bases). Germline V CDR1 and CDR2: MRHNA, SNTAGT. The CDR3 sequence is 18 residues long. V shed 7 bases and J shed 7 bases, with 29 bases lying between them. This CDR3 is CASKIIAVSGGLKNTIYF. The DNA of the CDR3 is TGTGCCAGCAAGATTATCGCGGTTTCGGGGGGCTTGAAGAACACCATATATTTT.

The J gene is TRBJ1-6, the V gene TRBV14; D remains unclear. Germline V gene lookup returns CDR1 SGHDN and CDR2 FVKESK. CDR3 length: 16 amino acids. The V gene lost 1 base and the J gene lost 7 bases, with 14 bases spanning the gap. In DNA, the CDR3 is TGTGCCAGCAGCCAAGCGTTGGGGAGCGTCAATTCACCCCTCCACTTT. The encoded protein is CASSQALGSVNSPLHF.

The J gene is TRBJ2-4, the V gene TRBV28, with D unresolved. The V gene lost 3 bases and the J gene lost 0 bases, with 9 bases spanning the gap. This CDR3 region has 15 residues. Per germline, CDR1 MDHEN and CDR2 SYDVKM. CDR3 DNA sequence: TGTGCCAGCAGTTTTTACCCAGAAGCCAAAAACATTCAGTACTTC. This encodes CASSFYPEAKNIQYF.